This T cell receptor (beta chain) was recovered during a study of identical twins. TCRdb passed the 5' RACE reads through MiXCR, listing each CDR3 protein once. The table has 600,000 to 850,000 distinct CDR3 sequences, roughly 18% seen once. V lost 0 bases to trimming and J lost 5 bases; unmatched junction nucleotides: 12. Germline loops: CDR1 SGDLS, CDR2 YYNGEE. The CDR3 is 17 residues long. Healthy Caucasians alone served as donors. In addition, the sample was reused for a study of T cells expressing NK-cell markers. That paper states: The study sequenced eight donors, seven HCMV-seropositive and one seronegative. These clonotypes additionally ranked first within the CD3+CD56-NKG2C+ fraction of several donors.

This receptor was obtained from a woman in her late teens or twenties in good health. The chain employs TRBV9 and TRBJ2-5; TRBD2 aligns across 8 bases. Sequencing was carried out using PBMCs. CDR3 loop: CASSVGTSGGAMETQYF. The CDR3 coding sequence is TGTGCCAGCAGCGTAGGGACCAGCGGGGGAGCGATGGAGACCCAGTACTTC.